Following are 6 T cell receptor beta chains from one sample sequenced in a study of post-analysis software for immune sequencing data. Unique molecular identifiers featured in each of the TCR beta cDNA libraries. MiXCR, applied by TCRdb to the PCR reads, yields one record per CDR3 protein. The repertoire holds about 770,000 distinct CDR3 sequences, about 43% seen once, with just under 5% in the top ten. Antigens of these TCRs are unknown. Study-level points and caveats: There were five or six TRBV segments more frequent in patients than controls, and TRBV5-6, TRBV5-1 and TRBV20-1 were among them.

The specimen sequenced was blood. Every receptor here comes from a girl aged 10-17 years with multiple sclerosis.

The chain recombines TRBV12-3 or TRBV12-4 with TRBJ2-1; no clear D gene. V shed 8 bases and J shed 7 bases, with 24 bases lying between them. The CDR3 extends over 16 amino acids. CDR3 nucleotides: TGTGCCAGCCGCAAGAATCAAGCCGGAGAGGATAATGAGCAGTTCTTC. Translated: CASRKNQAGEDNEQFF.

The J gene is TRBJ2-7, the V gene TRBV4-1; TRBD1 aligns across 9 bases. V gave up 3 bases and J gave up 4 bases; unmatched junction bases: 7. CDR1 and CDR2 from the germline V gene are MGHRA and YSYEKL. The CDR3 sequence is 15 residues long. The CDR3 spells CASSHKQGAGYEQYF. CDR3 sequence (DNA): TGCGCCAGCAGCCACAAACAGGGGGCTGGGTACGAGCAGTACTTC.

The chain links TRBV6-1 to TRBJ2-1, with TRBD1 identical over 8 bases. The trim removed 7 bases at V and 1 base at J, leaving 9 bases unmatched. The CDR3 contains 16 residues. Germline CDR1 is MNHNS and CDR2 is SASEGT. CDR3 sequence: CASISPRDRSYNEQFF. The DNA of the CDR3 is TGTGCCAGCATCTCACCCCGGGACAGGTCCTACAATGAGCAGTTCTTC.

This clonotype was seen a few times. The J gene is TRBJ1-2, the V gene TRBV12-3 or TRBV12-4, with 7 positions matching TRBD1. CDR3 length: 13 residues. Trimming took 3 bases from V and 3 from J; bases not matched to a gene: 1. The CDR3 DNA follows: TGTGCCAGCAGTTTCGGACAGGACTATGGCTACACCTTC. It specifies CASSFGQDYGYTF.

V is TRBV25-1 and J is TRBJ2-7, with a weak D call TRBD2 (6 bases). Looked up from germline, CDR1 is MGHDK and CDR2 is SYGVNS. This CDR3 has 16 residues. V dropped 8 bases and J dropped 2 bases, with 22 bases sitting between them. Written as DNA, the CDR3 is TGTGCCAGCCGAAACGAAGCAGGGAAGCGGGCCTACGAGCAGTACTTC. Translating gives CASRNEAGKRAYEQYF.

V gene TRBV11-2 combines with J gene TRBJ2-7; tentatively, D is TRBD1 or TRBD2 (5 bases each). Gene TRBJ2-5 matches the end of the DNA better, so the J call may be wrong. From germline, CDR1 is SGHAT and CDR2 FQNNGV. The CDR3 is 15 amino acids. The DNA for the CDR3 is TGTGCCAGCAGCTTTTTGGGGGTCGGTCAAGAGACCCAGTACTTC. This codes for CASSFLGVGQETQYF.